Listed below are T cell receptor beta chains from one sample, sequenced in a study of blood T cell repertoires in COVID-19. The table came from immunoSEQ multiplex PCR; TCRdb's copy has only in-frame clones and leaves some out. This sample has fewer than 300,000 clones, with roughly 85% found just once. The source material was peripheral blood. The receptors come from a woman between 18 and 30 years old with acute or convalescent COVID-19. CDR3s include the opening cysteine and the closing phenylalanine or tryptophan. A D gene is named only where the DNA matches it firmly. Clone size is not always given. Where it is, it says once, few, many or a class for expanded clones.

abundance | j_gene | d_gene | v_gene | CDR3aa | CDR3nt
NA | TRBJ2-5 | TRBD2 | TRBV29-1 | CSVVPLAGGTETQYF | TGCAGCGTCGTACCCTTAGCGGGAGGCACAGAGACCCAGTACTTC
NA | TRBJ2-6 | NA | TRBV6-2/TRBV6-3 | CASSSLPSPSGANVLTF | TGTGCCAGCAGTTCTCTACCTTCGCCCTCTGGGGCCAACGTCCTGACTTTC
NA | TRBJ2-3 | NA | TRBV20-1 | CSASQGGDTQYF | TGCAGTGCTAGTCAGGGTGGGGATACGCAGTATTTT
NA | TRBJ2-2 | NA | TRBV12-5 | CASGLVVEKPGELFF | TGTGCTAGTGGTTTGGTGGTTGAGAAGCCCGGGGAGCTGTTTTTT
NA | TRBJ2-5 | TRBD2 | TRBV3-1/TRBV3-2 | CASRAGAPGRETQYF | TGTGCCAGTAGAGCGGGAGCCCCGGGCCGGGAGACCCAGTACTTC
NA | TRBJ2-2 | TRBD2 | TRBV27 | CASSLVGGTGELFF | TGTGCCAGCAGTTTAGTGGGAGGGACCGGGGAGCTGTTTTTT
NA | TRBJ1-3 | NA | TRBV6-5 | CASRGRGSGNTIYF | TGTGCCAGCAGGGGGAGAGGGAGCGGAAACACCATATATTTT
NA | TRBJ2-3 | NA | TRBV28 | CASSLTGSTDTQYF | TGTGCCAGCAGTTTAACAGGGAGCACAGATACGCAGTATTTT
NA | TRBJ2-7 | NA | TRBV3-1/TRBV3-2 | CASSQDSAGYEQYF | TGTGCCAGCAGCCAAGATTCGGCGGGCTACGAGCAGTACTTC
once | TRBJ1-6 | NA | TRBV21-1 | CASSKADSTSSYNSPLHF | TGTGCCAGCAGCAAAGCCGACAGTACCTCCTCCTATAATTCACCCCTCCACTTT
NA | TRBJ2-7 | TRBD1 | TRBV25-1 | CASRARTGPSYEQYF | TGTGCCAGCAGGGCAAGGACAGGGCCCTCCTACGAGCAGTACTTC
NA | TRBJ2-1 | NA | TRBV10-2 | CASSTSGGYNEQFF | TGCGCCAGCAGCACTAGTGGGGGGTACAATGAGCAGTTCTTC
NA | TRBJ1-5 | TRBD1 | TRBV6-1 | CASSRQGARNQPQHF | TGTGCCAGCAGCCGACAGGGGGCACGCAATCAGCCCCAGCATTTT
NA | TRBJ2-3 | TRBD2 | TRBV5-1 | CASSPGTSGSGDTQYF | TGCGCCAGCAGCCCAGGGACTAGCGGGAGTGGAGATACGCAGTATTTT
NA | TRBJ2-2 | NA | TRBV5-6 | CASSPGQGGFGELFF | TGTGCCAGCAGCCCAGGCCAGGGTGGTTTCGGGGAGCTGTTTTTT
once | TRBJ2-3 | TRBD2 | TRBV28 | CASSLAGGRTDTQYF | TGTGCCAGCAGTTTAGCGGGGGGACGCACAGATACGCAGTATTTT
NA | TRBJ1-1 | NA | TRBV7-9 | CASSFLGGGHDTEAFF | TGTGCCAGCAGCTTCTTGGGGGGTGGGCATGACACTGAAGCTTTCTTT
once | TRBJ2-3 | TRBD2 | TRBV4-1 | CASSQGGTSEDTQYF | TGCGCCAGCAGCCAAGGGGGGACTAGCGAGGATACGCAGTATTTT
NA | TRBJ2-1 | TRBD2 | TRBV7-2 | CASSTAGTPSEQFF | TGTGCCAGCAGTACAGCGGGAACGCCCAGTGAGCAGTTCTTC
NA | TRBJ1-5 | NA | TRBV28 | CASLTGITSNQPQHF | TGTGCCAGCCTTACAGGGATTACTAGCAATCAGCCCCAGCATTTT
NA | TRBJ2-4 | NA | TRBV6-5 | CASSYPQVENIQYF | TGTGCCAGCAGTTACCCCCAGGTAGAAAACATTCAGTACTTC
NA | TRBJ2-7 | TRBD2 | TRBV7-2 | CASSFAGGSYEQYF | TGTGCCAGCAGCTTTGCGGGAGGCTCCTACGAGCAGTACTTC
NA | TRBJ2-3 | NA | TRBV12-3/TRBV12-4 | CASSMGPDTQYF | TGTGCCAGCAGTATGGGCCCAGATACGCAGTATTTT
once | TRBJ2-7 | TRBD2 | TRBV11-2 | CASSLGLAGAYEQYF | TGTGCCAGCAGCTTAGGACTAGCGGGAGCCTACGAGCAGTACTTC
NA | TRBJ2-1 | TRBD2 | TRBV7-8 | CASSLLLRTSGTIEQFF | TGTGCCAGCAGCTTACTCCTCAGGACTAGCGGGACTATTGAGCAGTTCTTC
NA | TRBJ2-7 | NA | TRBV29-1 | CSVRIEADYEQYF | TGCAGCGTCCGCATAGAGGCTGACTACGAGCAGTACTTC
NA | TRBJ2-5 | TRBD2 | TRBV2 | CASRGLAGVETQYF | TGTGCCAGCAGGGGACTAGCGGGGGTCGAGACCCAGTACTTC
NA | TRBJ2-2 | NA | TRBV7-3 | CASSLTSRAGELFF | TGTGCCAGCAGCTTAACGTCCAGGGCCGGGGAGCTGTTTTTT
NA | TRBJ1-1 | NA | TRBV28 | CASSLLDSMNTEAFF | TGTGCCAGCAGTTTATTAGACAGCATGAACACTGAAGCTTTCTTT
NA | TRBJ2-5 | TRBD1 | TRBV6-5 | CASSQTTGVGETQYF | TGTGCCAGCAGCCAAACTACAGGGGTGGGAGAGACCCAGTACTTC
NA | TRBJ1-4 | NA | TRBV7-8 | CASSRTGYEKLFF | TGTGCCAGCAGCCGAACAGGGTATGAAAAACTGTTTTTT
once | TRBJ2-2 | NA | TRBV6-2/TRBV6-3 | CASSLALLANTGELFF | TGTGCCAGCAGTTTAGCGCTGCTAGCGAACACCGGGGAGCTGTTTTTT
NA | TRBJ1-1 | NA | TRBV6-5 | CASSFQGITTEAFF | TGTGCCAGCAGTTTCCAGGGGATTACAACTGAAGCTTTCTTT
NA | TRBJ2-7 | NA | TRBV20-1 | CSASSASYEQYF | TGCAGTGCTAGTTCGGCTAGCTACGAGCAGTACTTC
NA | TRBJ1-3 | NA | TRBV6-1 | CASSEWVVVMGQTGNTIYF | TGTGCCAGCAGTGAATGGGTGGTAGTGATGGGGCAGACTGGAAACACCATATATTTT
NA | TRBJ2-7 | TRBD2 | TRBV5-6 | CASSPPSSGKPYEQYF | TGTGCCAGCAGCCCCCCCTCTAGCGGGAAGCCCTACGAGCAGTACTTC
few | TRBJ2-3 | TRBD1 | TRBV5-4 | CASSLARTGGDTQYF | TGTGCCAGCAGCTTGGCCCGGACAGGGGGCGATACGCAGTATTTT
few | TRBJ1-1 | NA | TRBV23-1 | CASRRGPNTEAFF | TGCGCCAGCAGAAGGGGCCCAAACACTGAAGCTTTCTTT
NA | TRBJ1-6 | TRBD1 | TRBV5-1 | CASSLAGDRESLHF | TGCGCCAGCAGCTTGGCCGGCGACAGGGAGTCCCTCCACTTT
NA | TRBJ1-2 | NA | TRBV6-5 | CASSTSYGYTF | TGTGCCAGCAGTACATCCTATGGCTACACCTTC
NA | TRBJ2-7 | NA | TRBV30 | CAWRSPSSYEQYF | TGTGCCTGGAGATCCCCTAGCTCCTACGAGCAGTACTTC
NA | TRBJ1-4 | NA | TRBV19 | CASSSLLSHRFF | TGTGCCAGTAGTAGTCTGCTCAGCCACAGGTTTTTT
once | TRBJ1-5 | TRBD1 | TRBV15 | CATSRGAGQGFSNQPQHF | TGTGCCACCAGCAGAGGGGCTGGACAGGGGTTTAGCAATCAGCCCCAGCATTTT
NA | TRBJ2-4 | NA | TRBV3-1/TRBV3-2 | CASSQEQGGTKNIQYF | TGTGCCAGCAGCCAAGAACAGGGGGGGACCAAAAACATTCAGTACTTC
NA | TRBJ2-7 | TRBD2 | TRBV7-2 | CASSWGREGHNEQYF | TGTGCCAGCAGCTGGGGGCGGGAGGGCCATAACGAGCAGTACTTC
NA | TRBJ1-3 | NA | TRBV21-1 | CASSKWRSGPSGNTIYF | TGTGCCAGCAGCAAATGGAGATCGGGTCCCTCTGGAAACACCATATATTTT
NA | TRBJ1-2 | NA | TRBV6-1 | CASSEWQNYGYTF | TGTGCCAGCAGTGAATGGCAGAACTATGGCTACACCTTC
NA | TRBJ2-2 | NA | TRBV10-3 | CAIGDSGVLHAGELFF | TGTGCCATCGGGGATTCAGGGGTCCTACACGCCGGGGAGCTGTTTTTT
NA | TRBJ2-7 | NA | TRBV4-2 | CASSQDWAQRTNEQYF | TGTGCCAGCAGCCAAGACTGGGCCCAGCGGACGAACGAGCAGTACTTC
NA | TRBJ2-7 | NA | TRBV11-2 | CASSPTEHEQYF | TGTGCCAGCAGCCCCACTGAACACGAGCAGTACTTC
NA | TRBJ2-7 | TRBD1 | TRBV24-1 | CATSDLIRDSEQYF | TGTGCCACCAGTGATTTAATCCGGGACAGCGAGCAGTACTTC
few | TRBJ2-7 | TRBD1 | TRBV27 | CASRRTGQSYEQYF | TGTGCCAGCAGAAGGACAGGGCAATCCTACGAGCAGTACTTC
NA | TRBJ2-5 | TRBD2 | TRBV11-2 | CASSSIPSGRLVETQYF | TGTGCCAGCAGCTCGATACCTAGCGGGAGGCTAGTCGAGACCCAGTACTTC